The clone carrying this T cell receptor (beta chain) was detected only once. Its antigen is unidentified. Trimming took 11 bases from V and 4 from J; bases not matched to a gene: 17. This CDR3 is 15 amino acids long. Germline V CDR1 and CDR2: LNHDA, SQIVND (reference sequence). The second PCR ran about 7 to 12 cycles with a sample-barcoded 5' primer and J-beta primers. Every cDNA was tagged by a template-switch adaptor with 12 random nucleotides. A single record per CDR3 protein comes from TCRdb applying MiXCR to the 5' RACE reads. The data show roughly 1.5 million distinct CDR3 sequences, 42% seen once. The entry originates in a study of blood T cells in healthy people across ages. Study outcomes and limitations: In long-lived donors, naive CD4+ cell counts and diversity exceeded those of aged donors. TCR beta diversity was tightly associated with the proportion of naive T cells.

Researchers isolated at least 6 million PBMCs per sample. Sequencing used blood. The rearrangement links TRBV19 to TRBJ2-7; 7 nucleotides line up with TRBD2. This sequence originates from a woman between 18 and 30 years old in good health. The CDR3 loop is CAGSGGGAILYEQYF. The CDR3 DNA is TGTGCCGGGTCCGGCGGGGGAGCAATTCTTTACGAGCAGTACTTC.